This section outlines one T cell receptor (beta chain) sequence together with its context. CDR3 length: 13 amino acids. Trimming cost V 1 base and J 5 bases, with 8 bases left between them. Germline-derived CDR1 and CDR2 are LGHNA and YSLEER. This sample is drawn from a study of CD8 T cells in ankylosing spondylitis. TCRdb re-derived calls from the 5' RACE reads in MiXCR, one entry per CDR3 protein. This sample has 150,000 to 200,000 distinct CDR3 sequences, with about an eighth found just once. Sequenced: blood, either unsorted or a sorted T cell fraction (not recorded which). This rearrangement joins TRBV4-3 to TRBJ2-5, with D uncertain. This receptor was taken from a female donor with ankylosing spondylitis or in good health (not recorded which). In DNA form, the CDR3 reads TGCGCCAGCAGCCAAGGTGGCTCCGAGACCCAGTACTTC. Amino acids: CASSQGGSETQYF.